A single sample is the source of the 10 T cell receptor beta chains below, sequenced in a study of CD8+CD57+ T cells in acquired aplastic anemia. TCR beta VDJ and CDR3 profiling used genomic DNA as template. TCRdb re-derived calls from the reads in MiXCR, one entry per CDR3 protein. The sample includes approximately 50,000 distinct CDR3 sequences, around 69% of them seen just once. Sequencing input: sorted CD4+, CD8+, or CD8+CD57+ T cells (not recorded which) from PBMCs. All receptors come from a human donor in good health, serving as a control.

CDR3 in DNA: TGCGCCAGCAGCTTGACAGCAATGAACACTGAAGCTTTCTTT. Translation gives CASSLTAMNTEAFF. The chain has TRBV5-1 and TRBJ1-1, with D uncertain. Germline-derived CDR1 and CDR2 are SGHRS and YFSETQ. The CDR3 is 14 amino acids. V lost 1 base and J lost 0, with 7 bases in between.

The V gene is TRBV10-3, the J gene TRBJ1-5; 7 nucleotides match TRBD1. Looked up from germline, CDR1 is ENHRY and CDR2 is SYGVKD. With V trimmed by 6 bases and J by 2 bases, 4 bases remained unmatched. This CDR3 has 14 amino acids. The CDR3 DNA sequence: TGTGCCATCAGCCCTGGACAGGGCAATCAGCCCCAGCATTTT. Protein sequence: CAISPGQGNQPQHF.

This clonotype was seen just once. This chain connects TRBV10-3 to TRBJ1-5; unclear D gene. Germline V CDR1 and CDR2: ENHRY, SYGVKD. The CDR3 has 12 residues. V lost 2 bases to trimming and J lost 7 bases, with 6 bases between them. CDR3 in DNA: TGTGCCATCAGTGAGCCCCGGCAGCCCCAGCATTTT. This gives the protein CAISEPRQPQHF.

This clonotype was detected ten times or more. A much larger clone differs by one base, so this may be a read error. The genes are TRBV15 and TRBJ2-4; 8 nucleotides agree with TRBD2. Looked up from germline, CDR1 is LNHNV and CDR2 is YYDKDF (reference sequence). V shed 1 base and J 8 bases; nucleotides not matched to a gene: 13. This CDR3 region has 17 residues. The CDR3 region is CATSRGRISGNVYIQYF. CDR3 nucleotides: TGTGCCACCAGCAGAGGCCGGATTAGCGGGAATGTGTACATTCAGTACTTC.

This clonotype was counted between two and nine times. The chain employs TRBV2 and TRBJ1-4; D is possibly TRBD1 (6 bases). The CDR3 is made up of 15 amino acids. V was shortened by 3 bases and J by 4 bases, with 12 bases between the two germline ends. The V gene's germline CDR1 is SNHLY and CDR2 FYNNEI. CDR3 protein: CASSEGGGRNEKLFF. The DNA of the CDR3 is TGTGCCAGCAGTGAGGGAGGGGGGCGTAATGAAAAACTGTTTTTT.

V and J are TRBV11-1 and TRBJ1-1; 12 nucleotides agree with TRBD1. V lost 3 bases and J lost 4; bases outside the gene matches: 6. The CDR3 spans 16 residues. CDR1 and CDR2 from the germline V gene are SGHAT and FQDESV (reference sequence). The CDR3 is CASSFFPGQGATEAFF. CDR3 in DNA: TGTGCCAGCAGCTTCTTTCCGGGACAGGGGGCCACTGAAGCTTTCTTT.

This CDR3 reads CSASITDTQYF. DNA of the CDR3: TGCAGTGCCAGCATCACAGATACGCAGTATTTT. The chain carries TRBV20-1 and TRBJ2-3; D not resolved. The CDR3 has 11 amino acids. In germline, CDR1 is DFQATT, CDR2 SNEGSKA (reference sequence). The ends were cut back, 6 bases at V and 2 bases at J, with 6 bases in the middle.

This rearrangement joins TRBV10-3 to TRBJ2-7; D is undetermined. Trimming removed 10 bases at V and 5 bases at J, with 9 bases between. This CDR3 region has 10 residues. CDR1 is ENHRY, CDR2 SYGVKD, per germline. The CDR3 loop reads CASMVHEQYF. The CDR3 coding sequence is TGTGCCAGCATGGTCCACGAGCAGTACTTC.

The count of this clonotype is one. The J gene is TRBJ1-1, the V gene TRBV29-1; the D is unclear. The CDR3 runs to 13 residues. Germline loops: CDR1 SQVTM, CDR2 ANQGSEA. V lost 6 bases to trimming and J lost 1 base, with 12 bases between them. CDR3 residues: CSVGSAGNTEAFF. CDR3 in DNA: TGCAGCGTGGGGAGCGCAGGGAACACTGAAGCTTTCTTT.

The chain recombines TRBV29-1 with TRBJ2-5, with 9 bases identical to TRBD2. There are 14 residues in the CDR3. V dropped 7 bases and J dropped 2; count of bases not matched to a gene: 8. Germline V gives CDR1 SQVTM, CDR2 ANQGSEA. The CDR3 DNA is TGCAGCGCCATAGCGGGGGTAACACAAGAGACCCAGTACTTC. This sequence encodes CSAIAGVTQETQYF.